This T cell receptor beta chain was identified in a study of cytomegalovirus exposure and HLA in healthy donors. A 120-subject validation cohort, separate from the 666-subject first cohort, supplied the donors. The data were produced by immunoSEQ multiplex PCR, yet TCRdb's version contains in-frame clones alone and is incomplete. Among roughly 240,000 clones, just under 90% were seen once, and the ten largest hold around 2.6%. Study-level points and caveats: There were some public TCRs occurring in many donors, but most TCR sequences were rare.

As to this clone: Its antigen remains unidentified.

Sequenced: PBMCs. The TCR sequence derives from a man younger than 30 in good health and CMV-seronegative.

The CDR3 nucleotides read TGTGCCAGCAGTTTAGGTCAGGGTTTTAGCTATGAGCAGTTCTTC. This gives the protein CASSLGQGFSYEQFF. The chain employs TRBV27 and TRBJ2-1, with a tentative D call TRBD1 (5 bases). The CDR3 covers 15 residues. Germline V gene lookup returns CDR1 MNHEY and CDR2 SMNVEV (reference sequence). V dropped 2 bases and J dropped 8 bases, with 16 bases sitting between them.